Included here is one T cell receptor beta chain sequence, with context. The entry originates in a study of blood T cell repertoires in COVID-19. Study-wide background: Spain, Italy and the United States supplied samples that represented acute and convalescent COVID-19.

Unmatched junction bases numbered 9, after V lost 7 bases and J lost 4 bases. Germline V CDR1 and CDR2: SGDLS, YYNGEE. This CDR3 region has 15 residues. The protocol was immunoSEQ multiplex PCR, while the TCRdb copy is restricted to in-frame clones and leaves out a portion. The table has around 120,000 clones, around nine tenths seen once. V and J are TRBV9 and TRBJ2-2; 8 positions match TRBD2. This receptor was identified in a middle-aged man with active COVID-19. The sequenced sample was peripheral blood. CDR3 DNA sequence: TGTGCCAGCCGCCCCGGGCTAGCGGGCACCGGGGAGCTGTTTTTT. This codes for CASRPGLAGTGELFF.